Presented here are 19 T cell receptor beta chains from one specimen sequenced in a study of blood T cell repertoires in COVID-19. Method: immunoSEQ multiplex PCR; TCRdb's copy keeps in-frame clones and lacks some. The sample has 150,000 to 200,000 clones; 89% are singletons. The source material was peripheral blood. The receptors were gathered from a man between 18 and 29 years old who had recovered from COVID-19.

V usage is TRBV3-1 (or the pseudogene TRBV3-2) and J usage is TRBJ1-2; 7 nucleotides line up with TRBD1. This CDR3 has 18 residues. V gave up 1 base and J gave up 0 bases; unmatched junction bases: 11. Germline V gene sequence: CDR1 LGHDT, CDR2 YNNKEL (reference sequence). The CDR3 sequence: CASSQARTGAETNYGYTF. The CDR3, as DNA: TGTGCCAGCAGCCAAGCCAGGACAGGAGCCGAAACTAACTATGGCTACACCTTC.

The rearrangement uses TRBV9 and TRBJ2-7; 10 positions match TRBD1. Germline assignment: CDR1 SGDLS and CDR2 YYNGEE. Trimming removed 3 bases from V and 1 base from J; junction bases left unmatched: 4. The CDR3 has 15 amino acids. CDR3 DNA sequence: TGTGCCAGCAGCGCCGGGACAGGGGCATCCTACGAGCAGTACTTC. Its protein is CASSAGTGASYEQYF.

This sequence joins TRBV4-3 and TRBJ2-1; weak D call: TRBD2 (5 bases). The CDR3 contains 16 residues. The V gene's germline CDR1 is LGHNA and CDR2 YSLEER. V was cut by 0 bases and J by 0 bases, with 9 bases left in between. CDR3 sequence: CASSQESGSSYNEQFF. The CDR3 DNA reads TGCGCCAGCAGCCAAGAATCGGGGAGCTCCTACAATGAGCAGTTCTTC.

V is TRBV2 and J is TRBJ2-1; no clear D gene. This CDR3 has 13 amino acids. CDR1 SNHLY and CDR2 FYNNEI come from the germline V gene. V dropped 1 base and J dropped 5 bases, with 6 bases sitting between them. CDR3 sequence: CASSEDIHNEQFF. In nucleotides, the CDR3 is TGTGCCAGCAGTGAAGACATCCACAATGAGCAGTTCTTC.

CDR3: CASNPGQGAYEQYF. The CDR3 region has the DNA TGTGCCAGCAACCCGGGACAGGGGGCCTACGAGCAGTACTTC. J is TRBJ2-7 and V is TRBV6-1, with 11 bases aligning to TRBD1. The V gene's germline CDR1 is MNHNS and CDR2 SASEGT. The CDR3 runs 14 residues. V was clipped by 7 bases and J by 2 bases; unmatched bases: 4.

This clone was counted once. The chain recombines TRBV6-6 with TRBJ1-6, with TRBD1 matching over 10 bases. Germline V gene sequence: CDR1 MNHNY, CDR2 SVGAGI (reference sequence). This CDR3 comprises 16 residues. Losses at the gene ends were 6 bases for V and 8 bases for J; bases not matched to a gene: 10. CDR3: CASSHPSGTGDSPLHF. CDR3 in DNA: TGTGCCAGCAGCCACCCGTCCGGGACAGGGGATTCACCCCTCCACTTT.

The rearrangement joins TRBV6-5 to TRBJ2-7; TRBD1 matches 9 bases. V lost 6 bases, J lost 4 bases, and 10 bases stayed unmatched. The CDR3 extends over 15 amino acids. Germline V gene sequence: CDR1 MNHEY, CDR2 SVGAGI. For the CDR3, the DNA is TGTGCCAGCAGCCCGGGACAGGGCTTAAGGTACGAGCAGTACTTC. This sequence encodes CASSPGQGLRYEQYF.

The J gene is TRBJ1-6, the V gene TRBV7-9; 12 bases align to TRBD1. The CDR3 sequence is 17 residues long. Germline V CDR1 and CDR2: SEHNR, FQNEAQ (reference sequence). Germline trimming cut 5 bases from V and 7 bases from J; bases unmatched to any gene: 9. The CDR3 bases are TGTGCCAGCAGCATAACCGGGACAGGGGGCCAGAATTCACCCCTCCACTTT. Amino acids: CASSITGTGGQNSPLHF.

This sequence joins TRBV5-1 and TRBJ2-3; 7 nucleotides agree with TRBD1. CDR1 SGHRS and CDR2 YFSETQ come from the germline V gene. The CDR3 loop spans 16 amino acids. With 4 bases clipped from V and 1 base from J, the junction kept 9 bases outside the gene matches. The CDR3 loop is CASSPYGTAGTDTQYF. CDR3 DNA sequence: TGCGCCAGCAGCCCCTATGGGACAGCCGGCACAGATACGCAGTATTTT.

The J gene is TRBJ1-2, the V gene TRBV18, with 8 nucleotides matching TRBD1. CDR1 and CDR2 from the germline V gene are KGHSH and LQKENI. V trimming: 3 bases; J trimming: 3 bases; junction bases outside the gene matches: 6. The CDR3 has 15 residues. The CDR3 coding sequence is TGTGCCAGCTCACCTAGGGGACAGGTTGACTATGGCTACACCTTC. Protein product: CASSPRGQVDYGYTF.

The V gene is TRBV9, the J gene TRBJ1-2; D is possibly TRBD1 (6 bases). CDR1 is SGDLS, CDR2 YYNGEE, per germline. V lost 3 bases, J lost 5 bases, and 11 bases lay in between. The CDR3 consists of 13 residues. The CDR3 DNA follows: TGTGCCAGCAGCGGGGGGCAGACATATGGCTACACCTTC. It encodes CASSGGQTYGYTF.

This clone came up a few times. This chain links TRBV6-2 or TRBV6-3 with TRBJ2-1, with 8 positions matching TRBD2. The germline gives CDR1 MNHEY, CDR2 SVGEGT. The CDR3 has 14 residues. J lost 4 bases, V lost 4 bases, and 3 bases had no gene match. In DNA form, the CDR3 reads TGTGCCAGCAGTTTGAGCGGGAGTTACAATGAGCAGTTCTTC. Translation: CASSLSGSYNEQFF.

The chain has TRBV25-1 and TRBJ1-1; tentatively, D is TRBD1 (6 bases). CDR1 MGHDK and CDR2 SYGVNS come from the germline V gene. This CDR3 is 15 amino acids long. The germline V and J ends were trimmed by 1 base and 6 bases, with 15 bases remaining between them. The CDR3 DNA reads TGTGCCAGCAGTGAATGGGGGGGGCTGGTGGCTGAAGCTTTCTTT. It yields the protein CASSEWGGLVAEAFF.

This clone was picked up a small number of times. One end of the junction is discordant with germline, which a read error may explain. The chain couples TRBV25-1 to TRBJ1-6; the D is unclear. Germline V gene sequence: CDR1 MGHDK, CDR2 SYGVNS. The CDR3 has 13 residues. The CDR3 region has the DNA TGTGCCAGCAGTGAATCGGGTAATTCAGCCCTCCACTTT. It translates to CASSESGNSALHF. Looking up the rest from reference TRBV25-1 and TRBJ1-6 gives the full variable domain: EADIYQTPRYLVIGTGKKITLECSQTMGHDKMYWYQQDPGMELHLIHYSYGVNSTEKGDLSSESTVSRIRTEHFPLTLESARPSHTSQYLCASSESGNSALHFGNGTRLTVT.

The chain uses TRBV12-3 or TRBV12-4 and TRBJ1-1, with D possibly matching TRBD1 (6 bases). The V and J ends lost 6 bases and 7 bases respectively, with 15 bases between them. The CDR3 loop spans 13 amino acids. The CDR3 reads CASRQTGIGEAFF. The CDR3 nucleotides read TGTGCCAGCAGACAAACAGGGATCGGTGAAGCTTTCTTT.

The chain has TRBV5-4 and TRBJ2-5, with unresolved D. The CDR3 sequence is 13 residues long. The V and J ends lost 4 bases and 3 bases respectively, with 10 bases between them. The germline gives CDR1 SGHNT, CDR2 YYREEE (reference sequence). CDR3 in DNA: TGTGCCAGCAGCCCCCGTAGTGAAGAGACCCAGTACTTC. Translation: CASSPRSEETQYF.

V is TRBV6-5 and J is TRBJ2-7; perhaps TRBD2 as D (5 bases). Germline V gives CDR1 MNHEY, CDR2 SVGAGI. The length of the CDR3 is 14 residues. With 7 bases removed from V and 4 bases from J, the gap between germline ends came to 17 bases. The CDR3 DNA follows: TGTGCCAGCACCTCTCGACTAAGCGGATACGAGCAGTACTTC. This translates into CASTSRLSGYEQYF.

The CDR3 loop is CSVIRDWTNNEQFF. The CDR3 DNA is TGCAGCGTGATCCGGGACTGGACGAACAATGAGCAGTTCTTC. The chain recombines TRBV29-1 with TRBJ2-1, with a tentative D call TRBD2 (6 bases). The ends were cut back, 6 bases at V and 5 bases at J, with 17 bases in the middle. The CDR3 contains 14 residues. Germline V gene lookup returns CDR1 SQVTM and CDR2 ANQGSEA.

This clone showed up just once. The chain links TRBV5-1 to TRBJ2-1; D might be TRBD2 (6 bases). V lost 4 bases and J lost 6, with 17 bases in between. CDR1 and CDR2 (germline): SGHRS, YFSETQ. CDR3 length: 15 amino acids. This chain's CDR3 is CASSTMTGTFNEQFF. The CDR3 nucleotides are TGCGCCAGCAGCACAATGACCGGGACTTTCAATGAGCAGTTCTTC.